A single sample is the source of the 26 T cell receptor beta chains below, sequenced in a study of T-cell memory formation after mild COVID-19. MiXCR, applied by TCRdb to the 5' RACE reads, yields one record per CDR3 protein. The sample gives about 400,000 distinct CDR3 sequences, 20% to 25% of which show up once; around 8.7% is in the top ten. The source material was PBMCs or a T cell subset sorted from them (not recorded which). Every receptor here comes from an adult woman who had mild COVID-19 (a few samples of this study predate the infection). Cell type and time point are not known.

Only a few counts were recorded for this clonotype. The rearrangement uses TRBV7-2 and TRBJ1-2; 8 bases agree with TRBD1. Germline values: CDR1 SGHTA, CDR2 FQGNSA. This CDR3 spans 15 amino acids. J gave up 4 bases and V 3 bases, and 7 bases lay outside the gene matches. The CDR3 sequence: CASSFGQGQGYGYTF. CDR3 in DNA: TGTGCCAGCAGCTTCGGACAGGGTCAAGGCTATGGCTACACCTTC.

The chain combines TRBV4-2 with TRBJ1-4; TRBD1 might be the D (5 bases). Per the germline V gene, CDR1 is LGHNA and CDR2 is YNFKEQ. V dropped 0 bases and J dropped 8 bases, with 10 bases sitting between them. The CDR3 length is 14 residues. This CDR3 reads CASSQEGVEEKLFF. CDR3 nucleotide sequence: TGTGCCAGCAGCCAAGAGGGGGTTGAAGAAAAACTGTTTTTT.

The rearrangement uses TRBV4-1 and TRBJ2-5; D not resolved. The V end lost 0 bases, the J end lost 5 bases, and 13 bases lay between the germline ends. This CDR3 is built from 15 residues. Germline V lookup: CDR1 MGHRA, CDR2 YSYEKL. The CDR3 is CASSQETYPRETQYF. Here the CDR3 DNA reads TGCGCCAGCAGCCAAGAAACCTACCCGAGGGAGACCCAGTACTTC.

The V and J genes are TRBV7-9 and TRBJ1-2; D gene uncertain. CDR1 is SEHNR, CDR2 FQNEAQ, per germline (reference sequence). The CDR3 extends over 15 amino acids. Trimming pared 5 bases from V and 4 bases from J, leaving 17 bases between. The CDR3 nucleotides read TGTGCCAGCAGCCGTGCTCTTGACATCAGCTATGGCTACACCTTC. This sequence encodes CASSRALDISYGYTF.

V and J are TRBV5-1 and TRBJ2-1; D perhaps matches TRBD1 (5 bases). Germline CDR1 and CDR2: SGHRS and YFSETQ. This CDR3 has 14 amino acids. V lost 3 bases and J lost 2, with 9 bases in between. The CDR3: CASSSRVAYNEQFF. DNA of the CDR3: TGCGCCAGCAGCTCCAGGGTTGCCTACAATGAGCAGTTCTTC.

The V gene is TRBV12-3 or TRBV12-4, the J gene TRBJ2-4; D not certain. The CDR3 sequence is 15 residues long. Trimming removed 3 bases at V and 1 base at J, with 10 bases between. CDR3 DNA sequence: TGTGCCAGCAGTTTTGATCTGACGGCCAAAAACATTCAGTACTTC. It encodes CASSFDLTAKNIQYF.

This clonotype has only one observation. The chain links TRBV6-5 to TRBJ2-3, with TRBD2 matching over 7 bases. The ends lost 10 bases at V and 8 bases at J; junction bases unmatched: 12. CDR1 is MNHEY and CDR2 is SVGAGI in the germline V gene. This CDR3 spans 13 amino acids. The CDR3 here is CATRTRESSTQYF. The CDR3, as DNA: TGTGCCACCCGGACTAGGGAGAGCTCTACGCAGTATTTT.

The chain carries TRBV5-1 and TRBJ2-6; D unclear. The CDR3 totals 14 residues. V was shortened by 1 base and J by 2 bases, with 4 bases between the two germline ends. Germline V gives CDR1 SGHRS, CDR2 YFSETQ. CDR3 in amino acids: CASSLTPGANVLTF. The CDR3 bases are TGCGCCAGCAGCTTGACCCCTGGGGCCAACGTCCTGACTTTC.

The chain is built from TRBV6-6 and TRBJ1-5; maybe TRBD1 (6 bases). CDR1 and CDR2 from the germline V gene are MNHNY and SVGAGI (reference sequence). Trimming cost V 8 bases and J 7 bases, with 21 bases left between them. This CDR3 is built from 15 residues. The CDR3 loop reads CASGGAGEIMQPQHF. The CDR3 coding sequence is TGTGCCAGCGGGGGGGCAGGGGAAATTATGCAGCCCCAGCATTTT.

J is TRBJ2-7 and V is TRBV15, with D uncertain. Trimming pared 5 bases from V and 3 bases from J, leaving 14 bases between. The length of the CDR3 is 14 residues. CDR1 and CDR2 (germline): LNHNV, YYDKDF (reference sequence). CDR3 region: CATSSRMDGYEQYF. CDR3 in DNA: TGTGCCACCAGCTCCCGCATGGACGGCTACGAGCAGTACTTC.

This chain links TRBV7-6 with TRBJ2-2; unclear D gene. The CDR3 length is 13 residues. Per germline, CDR1 SGHVS and CDR2 FNYEAQ. V dropped 5 bases and J dropped 4 bases, with 8 bases sitting between them. The CDR3 DNA is TGTGCCAGCAGCCCCGCGGCCACCGGGGAGCTGTTTTTT. Protein sequence: CASSPAATGELFF.

This chain uses TRBV24-1 with TRBJ2-3; D unresolved. The length of the CDR3 is 16 residues. Germline V gives CDR1 KGHDR, CDR2 SFDVKD. With 3 bases removed from V and 2 bases from J, the gap between germline ends came to 14 bases. DNA of the CDR3: TGTGCCACCAGTGATCCTCAGCGATTGTTCACAGATACGCAGTATTTT. It encodes CATSDPQRLFTDTQYF.

This clonotype was seen more than once but under ten times. This rearrangement joins TRBV20-1 to TRBJ1-2; possible D gene TRBD1, 5 bases. CDR3 length equals 11 residues. V lost 3 bases and J 5 bases, leaving 7 bases between the germline ends. In germline, CDR1 is DFQATT, CDR2 SNEGSKA (reference sequence). CDR3 bases: TGCAGTGCTAGGGACATTTATGGCTACACCTTC. This gives the protein CSARDIYGYTF.

The chain carries TRBV10-3 and TRBJ2-7; 7 positions agree with TRBD2. Trimming cost V 6 bases and J 0 bases; bases outside gene matches: 11. Germline CDR1 is ENHRY and CDR2 is SYGVKD. The CDR3 spans 16 residues. The CDR3 region has the DNA TGTGCCATCAGCGCTCCCCCTAGCGGAGGCTCCTACGAGCAGTACTTC. Encoded protein: CAISAPPSGGSYEQYF.

With regard to this clonotype: A read error may account for a junction end that differs from germline. The chain carries TRBV7-7 and TRBJ2-3, with 8 positions matching TRBD1. Germline V gene lookup returns CDR1 SSHAT and CDR2 FNYEAQ (reference sequence). CDR3 length equals 17 residues. This chain's CDR3 is CASSLGQGTGASDTQYF. Written as DNA, the CDR3 is TGTGCTAGCAGCCTCGGACAGGGTACGGGGGCATCAGATACGCAGTATTTT.

This clonotype was seen more than once but under ten times. This chain's CDR3 is CASSYPGGADTQYF. CDR3 nucleotides: TGTGCCAGCAGTTACCCAGGGGGGGCAGATACGCAGTATTTT. This rearrangement joins TRBV6-6 to TRBJ2-3; tentatively, D is TRBD1 or TRBD2 (7 bases each). Germline V gene sequence: CDR1 MNHNY, CDR2 SVGAGI (reference sequence). V was pared by 2 bases and J by 4 bases, with 10 bases between. This CDR3 contains 14 residues.

This clonotype was detected a few times. This rearrangement joins TRBV5-1 to TRBJ2-7; TRBD1 might be the D (6 bases). The CDR3 runs to 14 residues. Germline values: CDR1 SGHRS, CDR2 YFSETQ. Trimming shortened V by 4 bases and J by 0 bases, and 11 bases separated the two germline ends. The CDR3 nucleotides read TGCGCCAGCAGCCTTTGGGACAACTCCTACGAGCAGTACTTC. It translates to CASSLWDNSYEQYF.

The chain recombines TRBV6-5 with TRBJ1-2; no clear D gene. CDR1 is MNHEY and CDR2 is SVGAGI in the germline V gene. CDR3 size: 16 residues. Trimming cost V 5 bases and J 4 bases, with 20 bases left between them. CDR3 coding DNA: TGTGCCAGCAGTCTGACGGGGAGGCAGACTCTCTATGGCTACACCTTC. As protein: CASSLTGRQTLYGYTF.

The chain joins TRBV12-3 or TRBV12-4 to TRBJ2-5, with TRBD2 matching over 9 bases. This CDR3 is built from 16 residues. With V trimmed by 4 bases and J by 5 bases, 11 bases remained unmatched. The CDR3 loop reads CASSSYSGRLGETQYF. DNA for the CDR3: TGTGCCAGCAGTTCCTATAGCGGGAGACTCGGGGAGACCCAGTACTTC.

A few counts support this clonotype. This chain uses TRBV24-1 with TRBJ1-2; D perhaps matches TRBD1 (6 bases). Germline CDR1 KGHDR, CDR2 SFDVKD. The CDR3 has 12 amino acids. The V end lost 7 bases, the J end lost 5 bases, and 10 bases lay between the germline ends. The CDR3 DNA follows: TGTGCCACCAGCTACAGGGATTATGGCTACACCTTC. It yields the protein CATSYRDYGYTF.

In its sample, this clonotype was seen a few times. V usage is TRBV10-3 and J usage is TRBJ2-1, with D hard to call. Germline V lookup: CDR1 ENHRY, CDR2 SYGVKD. The CDR3 is 17 residues long. V shed 0 bases and J shed 6 bases, with 18 bases lying between them. CDR3 nucleotides: TGTGCCATCAGTGAGTCGACGGTAGGTGTAAGGCTCAATGAGCAGTTCTTC. This sequence encodes CAISESTVGVRLNEQFF.

This clonotype was seen repeatedly, ten times or more. The chain joins TRBV19 to TRBJ2-7, with 10 bases lining up with TRBD1. The germline V gene encodes CDR1 LNHDA and CDR2 SQIVND (reference sequence). The length of the CDR3 is 14 residues. Trimming at V came to 2 bases and at J to 6 bases, leaving 4 bases not matched to a gene. CDR3 in amino acids: CASSIRDRGLEQYF. CDR3 coding DNA: TGTGCCAGTAGTATAAGAGACAGGGGGCTCGAGCAGTACTTC.

The V and J genes are TRBV5-1 and TRBJ2-7, with D perhaps being TRBD1 or TRBD2 (6 bases each). This CDR3 spans 14 amino acids. CDR1 and CDR2 (germline): SGHRS, YFSETQ. V lost 5 bases and J 3 bases, leaving 15 bases between the germline ends. CDR3 protein: CASRGEQGGYEQYF. In DNA form, the CDR3 reads TGCGCCAGCAGGGGCGAACAGGGAGGCTACGAGCAGTACTTC.

This clonotype has more than one count but fewer than ten. The chain joins TRBV14 to TRBJ2-7; D is uncertain. Germline V CDR1 and CDR2: SGHDN, FVKESK. V was clipped by 3 bases and J by 7 bases, with 10 bases between them. The CDR3 extends over 12 amino acids. The CDR3 bases are TGTGCCAGCAGCCAGGGTCGTTTGGAGCAGTACTTC. Translation gives CASSQGRLEQYF. Complete variable domain (other parts from reference TRBV14 and TRBJ2-7): EAGVTQFPSHSVIEKGQTVTLRCDPISGHDNLYWYRRVMGKEIKFLLHFVKESKQDESGMPNNRFLAERTGGTYSTLKVQPAELEDSGVYFCASSQGRLEQYFGPGTRLTVT.

This chain connects TRBV7-9 to TRBJ1-2, with D hard to call. V lost 2 bases to trimming and J lost 4 bases, with 8 bases between them. The CDR3 covers 13 residues. The germline CDR1 and CDR2 sequences are SEHNR and FQNEAQ (reference sequence). CDR3 residues: CASSLQRTYGYTF. The CDR3 nucleotides read TGTGCCAGCAGCTTACAGCGGACCTATGGCTACACCTTC.

The genes are TRBV4-2 and TRBJ2-5; 15 bases line up with TRBD2. The CDR3 has 22 amino acids. The germline gives CDR1 LGHNA, CDR2 YNFKEQ. The trim removed 0 bases at V and 5 bases at J, leaving 19 bases unmatched. DNA for the CDR3: TGTGCCAGCAGCCAAGATTGGACTAGCGGGGGGGAACCCACACCTACCGGGGAGACCCAGTACTTC. Translated: CASSQDWTSGGEPTPTGETQYF.